Shown below are 6 T cell receptor beta chains from a single sample sequenced in a study of OX40 agonist ivuxolimab in advanced cancers. The table came from immunoSEQ multiplex PCR; TCRdb's copy has only in-frame clones and leaves some out. The sample holds 60,000 or so clones, about 85% seen once. Sequenced here: CD4+ or CD8+ T cells sorted from blood, sampled in a trial of the OX40 agonist ivuxolimab. All receptors come from an adult with an advanced solid tumor such as melanoma, head and neck, liver or kidney cancer.

The gene calls are TRBV7-2 and TRBJ2-3; D is uncertain. This CDR3 has 12 amino acids. Germline-derived CDR1 and CDR2 are SGHTA and FQGNSA. V shed 2 bases and J shed 0 bases, with 0 bases lying between them. Here the CDR3 reads CASSLSTDTQYF. The CDR3, as DNA: TGTGCCAGCAGCTTAAGCACAGATACGCAGTATTTT.

The genes are TRBV13 and TRBJ2-7; perhaps TRBD2 as D (6 bases). V was clipped by 0 bases and J by 4 bases, with 19 bases between them. CDR1 and CDR2 from the germline V gene are PRHDT and FYEKMQ (reference sequence). CDR3 length: 17 residues. The CDR3 DNA sequence: TGTGCCAGCAGCTTAGGGAGGGGACTCAAAACCAAATACGAGCAGTACTTC. This codes for CASSLGRGLKTKYEQYF.

This clone was detected a few times. The chain joins TRBV2 to TRBJ1-5; D call uncertain. V lost 7 bases, J lost 1 base, and 8 bases lay in between. Germline values: CDR1 SNHLY, CDR2 FYNNEI. The CDR3 consists of 13 residues. The CDR3 DNA sequence: TGTGCCAGCATGCGATCAAGCAATCAGCCCCAGCATTTT. Translation gives CASMRSSNQPQHF.

The chain combines TRBV15 with TRBJ2-7, with 7 bases identical to TRBD2. There are 13 residues in the CDR3. V was pared by 1 base and J by 6 bases, with 3 bases of the junction left unmatched. CDR1 is LNHNV, CDR2 YYDKDF, per germline (reference sequence). The CDR3 loop is CATSRGGGSEQYF. The CDR3 DNA is TGTGCCACCAGCAGAGGGGGAGGGTCCGAGCAGTACTTC.

There are a few counts of this clone. The chain carries TRBV2 and TRBJ1-4; D unresolved. Germline CDR1 reads SNHLY; CDR2 reads FYNNEI. This CDR3 region has 13 residues. Trimming removed 4 bases at V and 3 bases at J, with 6 bases between. CDR3 DNA sequence: TGTGCCAGCAGTGCCGACCCTAATGAAAAACTGTTTTTT. Amino acids: CASSADPNEKLFF.

The chain employs TRBV5-6 and TRBJ1-1, with 9 bases fitting TRBD1. The J segment lost 10 bases and the V segment lost 0 bases, leaving 16 bases of the junction unmatched. Germline V CDR1 and CDR2: SGHDT, YYEEEE. The CDR3 has 17 amino acids. The CDR3 here is CASSLVGTGSSVAGAFF. The CDR3 DNA sequence: TGTGCCAGCAGCTTGGTTGGGACAGGGTCCTCCGTGGCGGGAGCTTTCTTT.